This note documents a single TCR beta chain sequence. This sample was included in a study of blood T cell repertoires in COVID-19. Study information: Specimens from acute and convalescent COVID-19 originated in the United States, Italy and Spain.

Germline V CDR1 and CDR2: SGHNT, YYREEE (reference sequence). V lost 0 bases, J lost 7 bases, and 5 bases stayed unmatched. The CDR3 sequence is 17 residues long. Original handling: Amplification with reference gene primers provided the estimates of nucleated cell counts. Clones were sequenced by immunoSEQ multiplex PCR, and TCRdb holds only the in-frame ones, with some missing. The DNA was the basis for D and trimming; V, J and clone size are from that table. The sample lists approximately 200,000 clones, roughly nine tenths occurring once. The chain joins TRBV5-4 to TRBJ2-1, with 15 bases fitting TRBD2. This receptor was identified in a woman in her 30s with active or convalescent COVID-19. Sequenced sample: peripheral blood. The DNA for the CDR3 is TGTGCCAGCAGCTTGGGAGGACTAGCGGGAGGGCCGAATGAGCAGTTCTTC. It yields the protein CASSLGGLAGGPNEQFF.